This T cell receptor (beta chain) was obtained from a study of T cells in women clearing cervical HPV infection. The overall study: Cases were women with histologically confirmed HPV16-related CIN3 or worse, including a couple of invasive cancers. Case blood drawn at lesion detection; control blood after infection cleared. Study-level findings and limits: Effector/memory and HPV-specific T cells were not isolated, and association timing is unknown.

Comments on this clone: As yet, its antigen is unknown. The observed sequence ends 3 residues before the CDR3 terminus, with the missing tail filled in from the germline J gene.

Germline CDR1 is SQVTM and CDR2 is ANQGSEA. This CDR3 region has 14 residues. Trimming at V came to 7 bases and at J to 2 bases, leaving 8 bases not matched to a gene. Clones were sequenced by immunoSEQ multiplex PCR, and TCRdb holds only the in-frame ones, with some missing. This table holds 30,000 to 45,000 clones. The sequenced sample consisted of blood buffy coat. The gene calls are TRBV29-1 and TRBJ2-5, with TRBD2 matching over 9 bases. This TCR derives from a woman aged 18 to 75 with a cervical HPV16 infection that either progressed to CIN3+ or cleared (not recorded which). Incomplete CDR3 DNA: TGCAGCGGATATAAGACTAGCGGACAAGAGACC. Its translation is CSGYKTSGQET. Given in full, the CDR3 is CSGYKTSGQETQYF.